The entry below describes one T cell receptor beta chain. The target antigen is unknown. The data belong to a study of Ad26.COV2.S vaccination and SARS-CoV-2 variants. The wider study: Donor was in the COV1001 Ad26.COV2.S trial arm. Ad26.COV2.S shots went into the muscle once or twice, 56 days apart. Notes on the study in general: Vaccine recipients showed a spike-specific TCR breadth that was higher than in placebo recipients. There was reportedly substantial breadth in spike-specific CD8+ and CD4+ T cell responses after vaccination.

Treatment specified: about 20 received Ad26.COV2.S at low or high dose, single or two shots; 5 received placebo; per-sample allocation not given. Day 63 following the first vaccine or placebo injection was when the samples were taken. Libraries were prepared by immunoSEQ multiplex PCR; TCRdb keeps only in-frame clonotypes and omits some of them. The sample includes some 400,000 clones, 89% of them seen just once. With V trimmed by 4 bases and J by 5 bases, 11 bases remained unmatched. Germline V gene sequence: CDR1 SQVTM, CDR2 ANQGSEA. The CDR3 has 16 residues. The material was peripheral blood, obtained in a trial of Ad26.COV2.S vaccine versus placebo. This chain uses TRBV29-1 with TRBJ2-2; 9 bases are shared with TRBD2. This TCR derives from a person aged 18-60 years who received the Ad26.COV2.S COVID-19 vaccine or a placebo. CDR3 DNA: TGCAGCGTTGGTGGGGCTAGCGGGATATCGACCGGGGAGCTGTTTTTT. Amino acid sequence: CSVGGASGISTGELFF.